This TCR beta chain derives from a study of blood T cell repertoires in COVID-19. The CDR3 is made up of 15 amino acids. Between the trimmed V and J ends, which lost 5 bases and 1 base, there was a span of 14 bases. Germline CDR1 and CDR2: LNHDA and SQIVND (reference sequence). The protocol was immunoSEQ multiplex PCR, while the TCRdb copy is restricted to in-frame clones and leaves out a portion. The sample lists around 270,000 clones; around 87% were seen once. The rearrangement links TRBV19 to TRBJ1-1; D uncertain. This clonotype was obtained from a woman aged 55-69 years with COVID-19, enrolled during active disease. Sequenced input: peripheral blood. CDR3 coding DNA: TGTGCCAGTAGTTCTATGTCGCGGGGGAACACTGAAGCTTTCTTT. It codes for CASSSMSRGNTEAFF.